The following is a TCR beta chain sequence with its context. No antigen is known for it. Per-base qualities were not stored, and no clone one base away is much larger. TCR beta CDR3 regions were sequenced from DNA using the immunoSEQ Assay. The study's processing was this. To compute T cell density, TCR beta template counts were normalized to usable DNA, which was estimated by amplifying housekeeping genes. The preseqR package was used to estimate richness by extrapolating to 400,000 templates for PBMC samples and to 120,000 templates for tissue samples. Clonality was defined by subtracting Pielou's evenness from one. Tissue-enriched TCRs were identified by differential abundance testing using productive amino-acid clonotypes, minimum total count 5 and alpha 0.1. Repertoire overlap between compartments was quantified with the Jaccard Index and Morisita Overlap Index. GLIPH grouped TCR beta CDR3s together with public tetramer-defined viral CDR3s, and a viral motif had to include at least three viral sequences and also show V-gene enrichment. TCRdb stores this immuneACCESS table with in-frame sequences only. Part of the clones is absent; in the studies checked, under half of the shortfall reflects unresolved V genes, and no reason is known for the rest. That table gives V, J and clone size, and the DNA gave D and trimming. This sample has approximately 11,000 clones in its table, and around 47% of those were observed once. 4% to 5% of the sample is taken by the ten largest.

The data were obtained in a study of T cells in localized non-small cell lung cancer (dated by TCRdb to 2018 to 2021). Turning to the overall study: Comparing tumors with uninvolved tumor-adjacent lungs, the study looked at the T cell repertoires of around 250 patients with early-stage NSCLC. The cohort comprised approximately 240 treatment-naïve NSCLC patients with resected, localized lung tumors. A mean age of around 69 years was recorded for the NSCLC patients, of whom roughly 130 were male and 90 to 110 were female. The research as a whole found: Longer overall survival was associated with higher T cell density in blood, whereas shorter survival was associated with higher clonality in adjacent lung. The highest T cell clonality was observed in uninvolved tumor-adjacent lung, where clonality exceeded that of tumor, suggesting that antigenic responses were more focused in uninvolved tumor-adjacent lung. Because the study design was exploratory, TCR variables were selected using unadjusted p-values without false-discovery rate correction. Multi-region tumor sequencing was not performed, so intratumor heterogeneity could not be excluded. A median of 57 of the top 100 tumor clones turned up in the paired uninvolved adjacent lung, and 25 to 35 of those clones also ranked among the top 100 of that same adjacent lung.

Reading the germline V gene gives CDR1 MNHNS and CDR2 SASEGT. Reading from cysteine to phenylalanine, the CDR3 counts 16 amino acids. Left in the record is the CDR3 DNA by itself, 48 bases read in frame from the first base. A distance of 11 bases separates the germline ends of V and J, which lose 1 base and 1 base respectively. Sequencing was performed on lymph node tissue, taken before any cancer treatment. The TCR comes from a woman aged 35-75 years with stage II squamous cell lung carcinoma. The rearranged segments are TRBV6-1 and TRBJ1-5; the best D guess is TRBD1, with 5 bases matching. In nucleotide form, the sequence is TGTGCCAGCAGTGAAGGAAACAGGATAAGCAATCAGCCCCAGCATTTT. Its amino acids are CASSEGNRISNQPQHF.